This TCR beta chain was retrieved from a study of OX40 agonist ivuxolimab in advanced cancers. TCRdb's table, derived via immunoSEQ multiplex PCR, lists solely in-frame clones and lacks some. The repertoire consists of about 64,000 clones, with approximately 90% occurring once and the leading ten covering approximately 3%. The source of this sequence is an adult with an advanced solid tumor such as melanoma, head and neck, liver or kidney cancer. Material: CD4+ or CD8+ T cells sorted from blood, obtained in a trial of the OX40 agonist ivuxolimab.

The CDR3 DNA reads as TGTGCCAGCAGTCCCCCCGGGGGACAGCTCTACGAGCAGTACTTC. This sequence encodes CASSPPGGQLYEQYF. J is TRBJ2-7 and V is TRBV28, with a possible D match to TRBD1 (7 bases). V was cut by 5 bases and J by 3 bases, with 17 bases left in between. The CDR3 is made up of 15 amino acids. Germline V gene lookup returns CDR1 MDHEN and CDR2 SYDVKM.